Listed below are T cell receptor beta chains from one sample, sequenced in a study of metastatic and nonmetastatic thyroid tumors. MiXCR reprocessed the PCR reads for TCRdb. The data hold 31,000 or so clones, with roughly 30% observed a single time. Sequences were obtained from blood. The receptors come from a female donor with papillary thyroid cancer or a benign thyroid nodule (not recorded which). Some clones in this sample may be carry-over from other donors' samples. CDR3s include the opening cysteine and the closing phenylalanine or tryptophan. The D gene is left open where the match is weak. Clone size is shown for a subset of rows, as once, few, many or a class of expanded clone.

>many|NA|TRBJ1-1|TRBV29-1
TGCAGCGTTGAATGGGCAGGCGTTAACACTGAAGCTTTCTTT
CSVEWAGVNTEAFF
>few|NA|TRBJ1-5|TRBV19
TGTGCCAGTAGTCACAGGGCAGATCAGCCCCAGCATTTT
CASSHRADQPQHF
>NA|TRBD1|TRBJ2-2|TRBV30
TGTGCCTGGAGGCCGGGACAGCACACCGGGGAGCTGTTTTTT
CAWRPGQHTGELFF
>few|TRBD2|TRBJ2-3|TRBV28
TGTGCCAGCAGTTTTGGGGGAGGGTTCCCAGATACGCAGTATTTT
CASSFGGGFPDTQYF
>few|NA|TRBJ1-4|TRBV12-5
TGTGCTAGTGGGATCGGGAGGTTCATGTTTTTT
CASGIGRFMFF
>NA|NA|TRBJ1-2|TRBV7-6
TGTGCCAGCAGCTTAGACGACCTTGGGGGGAACTATGGCTACACCTTC
CASSLDDLGGNYGYTF
>NA|TRBD2|TRBJ2-1|TRBV9
TGTGCCGCGCAGGATAGCGGGAATTTTGGTGAGCAGTTCTTC
CAAQDSGNFGEQFF
>few|NA|TRBJ1-1|TRBV19
TGTGCCAGTAGTCCCCAGGGCGTTGAAGCTTTCTTT
CASSPQGVEAFF
>many|NA|TRBJ1-1|TRBV2
TGTGCCAGCACTTCCCGCGGGGGCCCCACTGAAGCTTTCTTT
CASTSRGGPTEAFF
>NA|NA|TRBJ1-2|TRBV28
TGTGCCAGCAGTTTGGGTTCGGGCGGTTCGGCCGTCTATGGCTACACCTTC
CASSLGSGGSAVYGYTF
>medium-sized|TRBD1|TRBJ2-3|TRBV24-1
TGTGCCACCAGTGATCCGCGACAGGGGGCCACAGATACGCAGTATTTT
CATSDPRQGATDTQYF
>many|NA|TRBJ2-2|TRBV14
TGTGCCAGCAGCCAAGATCTTCGGGGACCCAGCACCGGGGAGCTGTTTTTT
CASSQDLRGPSTGELFF
>NA|NA|TRBJ1-1|TRBV5-1
TGCGCCAGCAGCTTGGTCGAGGGAGATACTGAAGCTTTCTTT
CASSLVEGDTEAFF
>few|TRBD1|TRBJ2-1|TRBV19
TGTGCCAGTAGCCGGATGTGGGACAGGGCCTACAATGAGCAGTTCTTC
CASSRMWDRAYNEQFF
>many|NA|TRBJ2-1|TRBV11-3
TGTGCCAGCAGCCTAGGACCGGGAACAGCCAATGAGCAGTTCTTC
CASSLGPGTANEQFF
>few|NA|TRBJ2-3|TRBV15
TGTGCCACCAGCAGAGGACAGGACACAGATACGCAGTATTTT
CATSRGQDTDTQYF
>few|NA|TRBJ1-2|TRBV27
TGTGCCAGCAGTCCGCGTCGGGGCTATGGCTACACCTTC
CASSPRRGYGYTF
>few|NA|TRBJ1-2|TRBV6-1
TGTGCCAGCAGTTCCCTCGCGACTAATAACTATGGCTACACCTTC
CASSSLATNNYGYTF
>NA|NA|TRBJ1-5|TRBV6-1
TGTGCCAACAGTACCTGGACTGATAGCAATCAGCCCCAGCATTTT
CANSTWTDSNQPQHF
>NA|NA|TRBJ1-2|TRBV30
TGTGCCTGGAGTACCCGGCCAGGGTACACCTTC
CAWSTRPGYTF
>few|TRBD1|TRBJ1-3|TRBV6-5
TGTGCCAGCAGTTGGGGACAGGCTGGAAACACCATATATTTT
CASSWGQAGNTIYF
>many|NA|TRBJ2-6|TRBV20-1
TGCAGTGCTAGACCGCCCGGCCGTTCTGGGGCCAACGTCCTGACTTTC
CSARPPGRSGANVLTF
>NA|NA|TRBJ1-1|TRBV30
TGTGCTACGGGACGGACGAACACTGAAGCTTTCTTT
CATGRTNTEAFF
>hyperexpanded|NA|TRBJ2-1|TRBV6-5
TGTGCCAGCAGTTACCGGGACTACAATGAGCAGTTCTTC
CASSYRDYNEQFF
>NA|NA|TRBJ2-7|TRBV6-2/TRBV6-3
TGTGCCAGCAGGACCGCCGACAGAAGGCAGTACTTC
CASRTADRRQYF
>few|NA|TRBJ1-3|TRBV6-2/TRBV6-3
TGTGCCAGCAGCGTCCAAAACTCTGGAAACACCATATATTTT
CASSVQNSGNTIYF
>NA|NA|TRBJ2-7|TRBV5-1
TGCGCCAGCAGCTTCGGGGATTTCCCCTACGAGCAGTACTTC
CASSFGDFPYEQYF
>NA|TRBD2|TRBJ2-7|TRBV20-1
TGCAGTGCAAAGAGCGGGAAGTCGCCAAGCGAGCAGTACTTC
CSAKSGKSPSEQYF
>many|NA|TRBJ2-5|TRBV20-1
TGCAGTGCTAGGAGGGTGAGGCAGGGCCCAGACCAAGAGACCCAGTACTTC
CSARRVRQGPDQETQYF
>NA|TRBD1|TRBJ2-6|TRBV5-1
TGCGCCAGCAGCGAAGGGACAGGGATCTACTCTGGGGCCAACGTCCTGACTTTC
CASSEGTGIYSGANVLTF
>NA|TRBD2|TRBJ2-7|TRBV28
TGTGCCAGCAGTTCGGCGGTCACTAGCGGGGGGAAAATCTCCTACGAGCAGTACTTC
CASSSAVTSGGKISYEQYF
>medium-sized|TRBD1|TRBJ2-3|TRBV28
TGTGCCAGCAGCCGGACAGGGATTCCAGATACGCAGTATTTT
CASSRTGIPDTQYF
>NA|NA|TRBJ1-1|TRBV20-1
TGCAGTGCCGCATCTACGTCACTTTCGGAAGCTTTCTTT
CSAASTSLSEAFF
>NA|TRBD2|TRBJ2-2|TRBV20-1
TGCAGTGCTAGACGGGAGGGCCGGGTCACCGGGGAGCTGTTTTTT
CSARREGRVTGELFF
>NA|NA|TRBJ2-7|TRBV2
TGTGCCAGCAGTAGGGGCAGTATCTACGAGCAGTACTTC
CASSRGSIYEQYF
>NA|TRBD2|TRBJ2-3|TRBV9
TGTGCCAGCAGCGCCTACGGGACTAGCGGGAGTACAGATACGCAGTATTTT
CASSAYGTSGSTDTQYF
>NA|TRBD1|TRBJ1-3|TRBV20-1
TGCAGTGCTCGCGACTTAAGACAGGGACTCTCTGGAAACACCATATATTTT
CSARDLRQGLSGNTIYF
>NA|NA|TRBJ1-4|TRBV2
TGTGCCAGCAGTGAAGCTCCGGGTGAAGTTGAAAAACTGTTTTTT
CASSEAPGEVEKLFF
>medium-sized|NA|TRBJ2-7|TRBV6-1
TGTGCCAGCAGTGAAGACTCCGGGGGATCCTACGAGCAGTACTTC
CASSEDSGGSYEQYF
>few|NA|TRBJ2-2|TRBV6-1
TGTGCCAGCGTGGGCGGCCCGGACACCGGGGAGCTGTTTTTT
CASVGGPDTGELFF
>many|TRBD2|TRBJ2-7|TRBV20-1
TGCAGTGCTAGAGGGACTAGCGGGACCCTCTCCTACGAGCAGTACTTC
CSARGTSGTLSYEQYF